These 18 T cell receptor beta chains came from one sample sequenced in a study of T cell responses to AZD1222 COVID-19 vaccine. Produced via immunoSEQ multiplex PCR; TCRdb's table is partial and in-frame only. The repertoire has roughly 79,000 clones, about 90% of them found once; the top ten carry roughly 7%. The input for sequencing was peripheral blood, taken on day 0 of MenACWY control vaccination. The receptors derive from an adult in good health.

The chain combines TRBV19 with TRBJ1-5, with D uncertain. CDR3 length: 14 residues. Germline CDR1 LNHDA, CDR2 SQIVND (reference sequence). The V and J ends lost 6 bases and 6 bases respectively, with 15 bases between them. The CDR3 nucleotides read TGTGCCAGTAGCCGGGCCGAGCGGGGTCAGCCCCAGCATTTT. Its protein product is CASSRAERGQPQHF.

This clone was picked up one time. This rearrangement joins TRBV7-8 to TRBJ2-1, with D hard to call. There are 16 residues in the CDR3. Between the trimmed V and J ends, which lost 2 bases and 0 bases, there was a span of 11 bases. Germline CDR1 SGHVS, CDR2 FQNEAQ. The CDR3 is CASSLSGDSSYNEQFF. The CDR3 region has the DNA TGTGCCAGCAGCTTATCTGGGGATAGCTCCTACAATGAGCAGTTCTTC.

This chain joins TRBV28 and TRBJ2-1; 10 bases are shared with TRBD2. CDR1 MDHEN and CDR2 SYDVKM come from the germline V gene. Trimming cost V 4 bases and J 8 bases; bases outside gene matches: 11. CDR3 size: 16 residues. CDR3 sequence reads: CASSSGTSVREDEQFF. CDR3 DNA: TGTGCCAGCAGTTCCGGGACTAGCGTGCGAGAGGATGAGCAGTTCTTC.

On this clone itself: The sample contains more than one DNA sequence encoding this CDR3. V usage is TRBV27 and J usage is TRBJ1-5; the D gene is possibly TRBD1 (5 bases). The germline V gene has CDR1 MNHEY and CDR2 SMNVEV (reference sequence). V was trimmed by 3 bases and J by 3 bases, leaving 6 bases between them. The CDR3 runs 13 residues. The CDR3 loop reads CASSLTDNQPQHF. DNA for the CDR3: TGTGCCAGCAGTTTGACAGACAATCAGCCCCAGCATTTT.

In this sample, this clone turned up once. V usage is TRBV5-1 and J usage is TRBJ2-2; 9 bases agree with TRBD1. This CDR3 region has 14 residues. Germline CDR1 and CDR2: SGHRS and YFSETQ. The V gene end was trimmed by 4 bases and the J gene end by 6 bases; junction bases not matched to a gene: 4. CDR3 in DNA: TGCGCCAGCAGCCTGGGACAGGGCGCCGGGGAGCTGTTTTTT. This sequence encodes CASSLGQGAGELFF.

This clone was recorded once. This chain uses TRBV6-5 with TRBJ2-5, with 9 bases fitting TRBD2. The germline V gene has CDR1 MNHEY and CDR2 SVGAGI. The CDR3 sequence is 16 residues long. V shed 3 bases, J shed 7 bases, and the junction held 12 bases outside the gene matches. The CDR3 loop is CASSYVAGGSRGTQYF. The DNA of the CDR3 is TGTGCCAGCAGTTATGTGGCGGGAGGGAGTCGGGGGACCCAGTACTTC.

V gene TRBV5-1 combines with J gene TRBJ2-3; D not resolved. V was cut by 2 bases and J by 6 bases, with 10 bases left in between. Germline CDR1 and CDR2: SGHRS and YFSETQ. This CDR3 contains 13 residues. In DNA form, the CDR3 reads TGCGCCAGCAGCTTCCGACCCACGGATACGCAGTATTTT. It encodes CASSFRPTDTQYF.

This chain joins TRBV18 and TRBJ2-7; D unresolved. The CDR3 spans 13 residues. Per the germline V gene, CDR1 is KGHSH and CDR2 is LQKENI. Deletions cut 0 bases from V and 3 bases from J, with 6 bases between. CDR3 sequence reads: CASSPPVLYEQYF. The DNA of the CDR3 is TGTGCCAGCTCACCACCGGTACTCTACGAGCAGTACTTC.

This rearrangement joins TRBV7-2 to TRBJ2-1; 7 nucleotides line up with TRBD2. V shed 1 base, J shed 4 bases, and the junction held 4 bases outside the gene matches. The CDR3 loop spans 15 amino acids. Germline values: CDR1 SGHTA, CDR2 FQGNSA. The CDR3 nucleotides are TGTGCCAGCAGCTTAGATTGGGGGGGATACAATGAGCAGTTCTTC. This codes for CASSLDWGGYNEQFF.

V usage is TRBV20-1 and J usage is TRBJ1-2; the match to TRBD1 covers 9 bases. With 3 bases clipped from V and 6 bases from J, the junction kept 8 bases outside the gene matches. This CDR3 has 14 amino acids. Germline V gives CDR1 DFQATT, CDR2 SNEGSKA (reference sequence). The DNA for the CDR3 is TGCAGTGCTAGTAGGGACAGGGTCGGTAATGGCTACACCTTC. It is translated as CSASRDRVGNGYTF.

The chain links TRBV7-9 to TRBJ2-2; 11 nucleotides match TRBD1. This CDR3 is built from 16 residues. Looked up from germline, CDR1 is SEHNR and CDR2 is FQNEAQ (reference sequence). V was pared by 5 bases and J by 6 bases, with 8 bases of the junction left unmatched. The CDR3 here is CASSPPGTGGSGELFF. The CDR3 DNA reads TGTGCCAGCAGCCCGCCCGGGACAGGGGGTTCCGGGGAGCTGTTTTTT.

The CDR3 DNA is TGTGCCAGCAGCCAGCACGGGACAGGGGGTGGTGAGCAGTACTTC. Translated, it gives CASSQHGTGGGEQYF. The chain recombines TRBV3-1 (or the pseudogene TRBV3-2) with TRBJ2-7, with 11 bases that match TRBD1. V was pared by 3 bases and J by 7 bases, with 8 bases of the junction left unmatched. There are 15 residues in the CDR3. Germline CDR1 and CDR2: LGHDT and YNNKEL (reference sequence).

This sequence joins TRBV10-3 and TRBJ2-1, with D perhaps matching TRBD2 (6 bases). V was shortened by 8 bases and J by 3 bases, with 11 bases between the two germline ends. The CDR3 contains 13 residues. Germline CDR1 and CDR2: ENHRY and SYGVKD. CDR3 in amino acids: CAIRRGVYNEQFF. The CDR3 DNA is TGTGCCATCCGGAGGGGAGTCTACAATGAGCAGTTCTTC.

This chain connects TRBV27 to TRBJ2-2, with D possibly being TRBD2 (5 bases). Between the trimmed V and J ends, which lost 5 bases and 4 bases, there was a span of 11 bases. Germline CDR1 reads MNHEY; CDR2 reads SMNVEV (reference sequence). The CDR3 length is 14 residues. The CDR3 sequence: CASSPKAGTGELFF. CDR3 sequence (DNA): TGTGCCAGCAGTCCCAAGGCGGGCACCGGGGAGCTGTTTTTT.

The chain is built from TRBV28 and TRBJ1-4, with D unresolved. The V and J ends lost 4 bases and 4 bases respectively, with 13 bases between them. CDR3 length equals 15 residues. The germline gives CDR1 MDHEN, CDR2 SYDVKM. CDR3 bases: TGTGCCAGCAGTTGGAGCCCCCAAGATAATGAAAAACTGTTTTTT. It encodes CASSWSPQDNEKLFF.

The rearrangement uses TRBV4-3 and TRBJ1-2; no reliable D call. Trimming removed 0 bases at V and 3 bases at J, with 11 bases between. The CDR3 extends over 15 amino acids. Germline V gives CDR1 LGHNA, CDR2 YSLEER. In nucleotides, the CDR3 is TGCGCCAGCAGCCAAGAGATGAGTCTCGACTATGGCTACACCTTC. Protein product: CASSQEMSLDYGYTF.

This chain connects TRBV19 to TRBJ1-5; 7 bases are a match to TRBD1. The V gene end was trimmed by 3 bases and the J gene end by 0 bases; junction bases not matched to a gene: 8. The CDR3 is made up of 17 amino acids. Looked up from germline, CDR1 is LNHDA and CDR2 is SQIVND (reference sequence). The CDR3, as DNA: TGTGCCAGTAGTATGAGGTGGGACAGCTATAGCAATCAGCCCCAGCATTTT. This codes for CASSMRWDSYSNQPQHF.

The rearrangement links TRBV9 to TRBJ1-3; TRBD1 might be the D (6 bases). CDR3 length equals 16 residues. V was shortened by 3 bases and J by 0 bases, with 13 bases between the two germline ends. Germline CDR1 is SGDLS and CDR2 is YYNGEE. CDR3 coding DNA: TGTGCCAGCAGCGGCTCGACAGGTTACTCTGGAAACACCATATATTTT. Encoded protein: CASSGSTGYSGNTIYF. Filled out from reference TRBV9 and TRBJ1-3, the complete variable domain reads DSGVTQTPKHLITATGQRVTLRCSPRSGDLSVYWYQQSLDQGLQFLIQYYNGEERAKGNILERFSAQQFPDLHSELNLSSLELGDSALYFCASSGSTGYSGNTIYFGEGSWLTVV.